This T cell receptor (beta chain) stems from a study of blood T cell repertoires in COVID-19. Study information: Samples taken during acute and convalescent COVID-19 were collected in the United States, Italy and Spain.

In the original workflow: Reference gene primer amplification gave nucleated cell count estimates. Here immunoSEQ multiplex PCR was the method, and the copy in TCRdb shows in-frame clones only, minus some. D and trimming come from the DNA, and the V and J calls and clone size come from that table. The sample has tens of thousands of clones, about 85% seen once. Material for sequencing was peripheral blood. This TCR was recovered from a human donor in a cohort sampled during active COVID-19.

The CDR3 DNA reads as TGCGCCAGCAGCAACGGGGGGACAGGGAACACAGATACGCAGTATTTT. Its protein is CASSNGGTGNTDTQYF. The chain links TRBV5-1 to TRBJ2-3; 9 nucleotides match TRBD1. The trim removed 4 bases at V and 2 bases at J, leaving 8 bases unmatched. This CDR3 has 16 residues. Looked up from germline, CDR1 is SGHRS and CDR2 is YFSETQ.